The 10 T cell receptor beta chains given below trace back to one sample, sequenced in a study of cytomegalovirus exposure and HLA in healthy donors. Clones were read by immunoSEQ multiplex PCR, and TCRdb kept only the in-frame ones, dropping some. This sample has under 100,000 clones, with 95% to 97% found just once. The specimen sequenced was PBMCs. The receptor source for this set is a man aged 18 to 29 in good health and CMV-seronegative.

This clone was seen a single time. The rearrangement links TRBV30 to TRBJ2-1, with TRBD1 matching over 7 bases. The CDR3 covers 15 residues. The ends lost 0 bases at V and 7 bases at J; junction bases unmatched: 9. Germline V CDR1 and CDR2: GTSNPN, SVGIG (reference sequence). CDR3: CAWSVLKTGWNEQFF. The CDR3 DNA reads TGTGCCTGGAGTGTACTAAAGACAGGGTGGAATGAGCAGTTCTTC.

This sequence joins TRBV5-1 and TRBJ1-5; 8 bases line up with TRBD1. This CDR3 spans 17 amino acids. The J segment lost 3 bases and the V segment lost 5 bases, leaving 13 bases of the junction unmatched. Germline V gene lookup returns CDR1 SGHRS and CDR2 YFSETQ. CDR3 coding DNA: TGCGCCAGCAGTCCCGGGACAGGCAAATCTGACAATCAGCCCCAGCATTTT. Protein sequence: CASSPGTGKSDNQPQHF.

DNA for the CDR3: TGTGCCTGGAGTGGAGGGATGCGCACCGGTAGCAATCAGCCCCAGCATTTT. Translation: CAWSGGMRTGSNQPQHF. The chain couples TRBV30 to TRBJ1-5, with D unclear. The CDR3 has 17 amino acids. Germline assignment: CDR1 GTSNPN and CDR2 SVGIG (reference sequence). V was pared by 1 base and J by 0 bases, with 16 bases between. Full variable domain (missing parts from reference TRBV30 and TRBJ1-5): SQTIHQWPATLVQPVGSPLSLECTVEGTSNPNLYWYRQAAGRGLQLLFYSVGIGQISSEVPQNLSASRPQDRQFILSSKKLLLSDSGFYLCAWSGGMRTGSNQPQHFGDGTRLSIL.

CDR3 DNA sequence: TGCAGTGCTCCGATGAGGTCCGAACTGTTTTTT. As protein: CSAPMRSELFF. The chain links TRBV20-1 to TRBJ1-4; D ambiguous. The CDR3 has 11 amino acids. Trimming cost V 5 bases and J 12 bases, with 13 bases left between them. Germline lookup yields CDR1 DFQATT and CDR2 SNEGSKA (reference sequence).

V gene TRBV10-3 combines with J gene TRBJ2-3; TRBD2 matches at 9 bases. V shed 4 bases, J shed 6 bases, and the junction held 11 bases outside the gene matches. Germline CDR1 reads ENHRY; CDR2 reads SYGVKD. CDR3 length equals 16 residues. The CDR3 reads CAISGAGTSISDTQYF. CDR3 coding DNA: TGTGCCATCAGTGGCGCCGGGACTAGCATATCGGATACGCAGTATTTT.

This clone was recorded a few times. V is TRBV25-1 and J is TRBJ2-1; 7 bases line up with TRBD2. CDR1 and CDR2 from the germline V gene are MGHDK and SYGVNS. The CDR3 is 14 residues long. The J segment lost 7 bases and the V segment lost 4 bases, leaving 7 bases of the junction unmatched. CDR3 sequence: CASSGSGALNEQFF. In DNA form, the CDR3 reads TGTGCCAGCAGTGGGAGCGGGGCACTTAATGAGCAGTTCTTC.

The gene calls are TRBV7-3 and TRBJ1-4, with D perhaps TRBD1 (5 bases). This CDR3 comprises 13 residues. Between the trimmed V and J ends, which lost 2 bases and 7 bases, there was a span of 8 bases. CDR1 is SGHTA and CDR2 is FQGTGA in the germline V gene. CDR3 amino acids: CASSLGGGEKLFF. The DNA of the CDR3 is TGTGCCAGCAGCTTAGGGGGGGGTGAAAAACTGTTTTTT.

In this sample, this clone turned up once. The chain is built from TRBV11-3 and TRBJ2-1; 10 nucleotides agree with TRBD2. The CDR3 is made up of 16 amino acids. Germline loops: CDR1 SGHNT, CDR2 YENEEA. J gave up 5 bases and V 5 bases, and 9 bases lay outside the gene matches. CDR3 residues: CASSLSTSGNHNEQFF. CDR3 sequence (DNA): TGTGCCAGCAGCCTGTCCACTAGCGGGAACCACAATGAGCAGTTCTTC.

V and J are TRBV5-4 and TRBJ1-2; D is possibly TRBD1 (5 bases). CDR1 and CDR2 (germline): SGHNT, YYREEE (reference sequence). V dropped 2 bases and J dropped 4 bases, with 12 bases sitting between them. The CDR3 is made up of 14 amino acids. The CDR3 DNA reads TGTGCCAGCAGCTTATTGCAGGGCCCCTATGGCTACACCTTC. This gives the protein CASSLLQGPYGYTF. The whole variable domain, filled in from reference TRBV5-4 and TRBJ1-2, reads ETGVTQSPTHLIKTRGQQVTLRCSSQSGHNTVSWYQQALGQGPQFIFQYYREEENGRGNFPPRFSGLQFPNYSSELNVNALELDDSALYLCASSLLQGPYGYTFGSGTRLTVV.

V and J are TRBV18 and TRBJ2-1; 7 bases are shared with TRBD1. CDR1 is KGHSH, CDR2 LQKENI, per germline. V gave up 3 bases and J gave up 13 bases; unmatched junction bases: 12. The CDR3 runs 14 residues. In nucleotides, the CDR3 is TGTGCCAGCTCACCCAACCCGGGACAGACACAACAGTTCTTC. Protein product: CASSPNPGQTQQFF.